This record concerns one T cell receptor beta chain sequence. The target antigen is unknown. Other nucleotide sequences in the sample specify the same CDR3. Sequencing targeted expressed TCRB transcripts, as all isolated RNA had been reverse transcribed. Produced via immunoSEQ multiplex PCR; TCRdb's table is partial and in-frame only. The data show almost 350,000 clones, around 9.7% seen once. The source of the sample is a study of beta chain features in type 1 diabetes. Whole-study findings and limits: Within the patient group, naive, central memory and Treg TCRB repertoires appeared more similar to each other than within healthy donors. In all four CD4+ subsets, TCRB CDR3 length was significantly, moderately reduced in type 1 diabetes.

The germline CDR1 and CDR2 sequences are SGHDN and FVKESK. The CDR3 contains 14 residues. With 2 bases removed from V and 4 bases from J, the gap between germline ends came to 11 bases. The V call is TRBV14, the J call TRBJ1-2, with D unresolved. The sequencing sample was made of central memory CD4+ T cells from blood. The receptor's source is a man aged 30 to 45 with type 1 diabetes. In DNA, the CDR3 is TGTGCCAGCAGCCAAATTACCGGCGGCTATGGCTACACCTTC. Residues: CASSQITGGYGYTF.